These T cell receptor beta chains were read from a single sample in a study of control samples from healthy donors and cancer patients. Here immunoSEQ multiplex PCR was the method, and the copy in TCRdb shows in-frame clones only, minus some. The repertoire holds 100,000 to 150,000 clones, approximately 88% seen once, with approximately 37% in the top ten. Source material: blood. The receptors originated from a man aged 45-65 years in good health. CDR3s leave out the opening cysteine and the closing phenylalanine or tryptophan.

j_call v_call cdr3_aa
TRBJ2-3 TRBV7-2 ASSPPPAAGGLDTQY
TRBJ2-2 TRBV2 ASRRRDTGELF
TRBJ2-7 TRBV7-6 ASSPGSDGSYEQY
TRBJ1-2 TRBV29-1 SVDQAGRGYT
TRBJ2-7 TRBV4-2 ASRNYAETYEQY
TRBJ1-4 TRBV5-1 ASSLTTGTGGEKLF
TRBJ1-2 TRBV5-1 ASSEGQGMSGYT
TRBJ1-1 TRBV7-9 ASSLESDRVRTEAF
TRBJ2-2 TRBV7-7 ASSTAGRNTGELF
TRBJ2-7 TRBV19 ASSRYGGEQY
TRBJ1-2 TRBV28 ASSLDQNYGYT
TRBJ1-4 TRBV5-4 ASSLVGSAFGEKLF
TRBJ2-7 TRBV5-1 ASSLVDSYEQY
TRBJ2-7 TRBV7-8 ASSGRDTSYEQY
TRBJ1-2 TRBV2 ASRMTGGSVIH
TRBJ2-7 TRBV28 ASSSSDVRTGPSYEQY
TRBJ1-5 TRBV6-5 ASSPMGLDPQH
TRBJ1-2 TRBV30 AWSALGTASYGYT
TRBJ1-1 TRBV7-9 ASSLVALNTEAF
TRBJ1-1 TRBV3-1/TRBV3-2 ASSLSSHGINTEAF
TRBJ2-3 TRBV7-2 ASSLGLVTDTQY
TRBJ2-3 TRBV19 ASSSRDTTQY
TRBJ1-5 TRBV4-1 ASSQKGGQSNQPQH
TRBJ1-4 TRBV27 ASSPGREKLF
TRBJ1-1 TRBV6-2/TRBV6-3 ASSTRANTEAF
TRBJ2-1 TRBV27 ASTRGGAGKDEQF
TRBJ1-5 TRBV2 ASSELSSNNQPQH
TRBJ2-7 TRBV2 ASSERGQENDEQY
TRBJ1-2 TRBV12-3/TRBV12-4 ASSRQGGYT
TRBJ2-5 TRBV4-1 ASSRILSPQETQY
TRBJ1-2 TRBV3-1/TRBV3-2 ASSRDRGYT
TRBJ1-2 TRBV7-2 ASSLGGENYGYT
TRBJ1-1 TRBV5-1 ASSLLGQQNTEAF
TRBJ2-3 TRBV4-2 ASSQGIGTDTQY
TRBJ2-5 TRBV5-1 ASSSQGIGETQY
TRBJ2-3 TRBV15 ATSRAIGEADTQY
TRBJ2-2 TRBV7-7 ASSNSGGATTGELF
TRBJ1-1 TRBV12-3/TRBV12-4 ASKRVMNTEAF
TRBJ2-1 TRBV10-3 AISEGGSYNEQF
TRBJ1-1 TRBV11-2 ASSLGTGPEAF
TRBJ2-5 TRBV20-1 SASHGFYETQY
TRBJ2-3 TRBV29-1 SVALPGGEGTDTQY
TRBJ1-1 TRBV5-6 ASTWGPTMGNTEAF
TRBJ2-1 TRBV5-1 ASSSVDRGDYNEQF
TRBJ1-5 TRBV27 ASSLKGGQPQH
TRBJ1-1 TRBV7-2 ASSLAVTGGTTEAF
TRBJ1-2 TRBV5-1 ASSLGAGNYGYT